The 29 T cell receptor beta chains reported below all come from one sample, sequenced in a study of CD8+CD57+ T cells in acquired aplastic anemia (dated by TCRdb to the late 2010s). Patients chosen for sequencing had shown expansion of CD8+CD57+ cells by flow cytometry. TCRdb records Illumina HiSeq 2000 as the sequencer. TCR beta VDJ combination and CDR3 sequence profiling used genomic DNA as the template. TCRdb redid the processing of the public reads, applying fastp at Q25 and MiXCR, and retained in-frame beta chains. Rows with one shared CDR3 protein collapse into an entry with the most common genes and DNA. This sample comprises approximately 220,000 distinct CDR3 sequences, approximately 45% of them detected only once. The top ten hold over 7.5% of the sample. The sequenced material came from sorted CD4+, CD8+, or CD8+CD57+ T cells (not recorded which) from PBMCs. Receptor source: a human donor with aplastic anemia.

This clonotype has a count of ten or more. V gene TRBV12-3 or TRBV12-4 combines with J gene TRBJ2-7; TRBD1 agrees at 9 bases. V trimming: 4 bases; J trimming: 2 bases; junction bases outside the gene matches: 3. The CDR3 runs to 14 residues. The CDR3 loop reads CASSSGQGTYEQYF. CDR3 nucleotides: TGTGCCAGCAGTTCGGGACAGGGAACCTACGAGCAGTACTTC.

This clonotype was observed many times. V and J are TRBV2 and TRBJ1-1; 10 bases are shared with TRBD1. V trimming: 7 bases; J trimming: 8 bases; junction bases outside the gene matches: 7. The CDR3 totals 13 residues. CDR1 and CDR2 from the germline V gene are SNHLY and FYNNEI. CDR3 nucleotide sequence: TGTGCCAGCAAGGGACAGGGGATTCCCGAAGCTTTCTTT. Residues: CASKGQGIPEAFF.

The V gene is TRBV2, the J gene TRBJ1-2, with D unclear. V lost 7 bases to trimming and J lost 5 bases, with 5 bases between them. Per germline, CDR1 SNHLY and CDR2 FYNNEI. CDR3 length: 10 amino acids. The CDR3 bases are TGTGCCAGCAAGAGTTATGGCTACACCTTC. This codes for CASKSYGYTF.

The genes are TRBV27 and TRBJ1-1, with D possibly matching TRBD1 (5 bases). This CDR3 is built from 16 residues. Trimming took 2 bases from V and 3 from J, leaving 16 bases between them. Germline V CDR1 and CDR2: MNHEY, SMNVEV (reference sequence). The CDR3 spells CASSLSWARGDTEAFF. The DNA for the CDR3 is TGTGCCAGCAGTTTAAGCTGGGCCCGGGGGGACACTGAAGCTTTCTTT.

This clonotype was counted ten times or more. The chain carries TRBV3-1 and TRBJ2-7; 7 bases map to TRBD2. In germline, CDR1 is LGHDT, CDR2 YNNKEL (reference sequence). There are 15 residues in the CDR3. V shed 5 bases, J shed 4 bases, and the junction held 11 bases outside the gene matches. The CDR3, as DNA: TGTGCCAGCAGCAGGAGCGGGGAGGGTAGGTACGAGCAGTACTTC. Translation: CASSRSGEGRYEQYF.

This clonotype showed up many times. The chain recombines TRBV12-3 or TRBV12-4 with TRBJ1-1; tentatively, D is TRBD1 (6 bases). The V gene lost 8 bases and the J gene lost 3 bases, with 22 bases spanning the gap. The CDR3 is 16 residues long. In DNA, the CDR3 is TGTGCCAGCCTAGGCCGGGACACAGGTCGGGACACTGAAGCTTTCTTT. Translating it yields CASLGRDTGRDTEAFF.

V usage is TRBV7-2 and J usage is TRBJ2-7; 12 bases align to TRBD2. Germline V gives CDR1 SGHTA, CDR2 FQGNSA. The CDR3 is 14 residues long. Losses at the gene ends were 5 bases for V and 7 bases for J; bases not matched to a gene: 6. The CDR3 loop is CASSRTSGTGEQYF. The CDR3 DNA is TGTGCCAGCAGCAGGACTAGCGGGACGGGGGAGCAGTACTTC.

This clonotype appeared once. The junction and the germline gene differ at one end; a read error may be behind it. This sequence joins TRBV7-9 and TRBJ2-7; maybe TRBD1 (6 bases). Germline V gives CDR1 SEHNR, CDR2 FQNEAQ (reference sequence). CDR3 length: 15 residues. The CDR3 spells CASSQETGSSCEQYF. The CDR3 DNA sequence: TGCGCCAGCAGCCAAGAAACAGGGAGTTCCTGCGAGCAGTACTTC.

The table lists this clonotype with a few counts. The gene calls are TRBV5-1 and TRBJ2-7; maybe TRBD2 (6 bases). From germline, CDR1 is SGHRS and CDR2 YFSETQ. CDR3 length equals 13 residues. The V end was cut by 5 bases, the J end by 1 base, with 10 bases between. Here the CDR3 reads CASRRDSSYEQYF. The CDR3 region has the DNA TGCGCCAGCAGGCGGGACTCTTCCTACGAGCAGTACTTC.

The rearrangement links TRBV9 to TRBJ1-1; D ambiguous. The V gene lost 0 bases and the J gene lost 11 bases, with 23 bases spanning the gap. The CDR3 consists of 16 residues. Germline-derived CDR1 and CDR2 are SGDLS and YYNGEE. As DNA, the CDR3 is TGTGCCAGCAGCGTAGACTCAGCCCCCCCTCCTACCGGGGCTTTCTTT. This encodes CASSVDSAPPPTGAFF. The variable domain in full, with the rest retrieved from reference TRBV9 and TRBJ1-1, is DSGVTQTPKHLITATGQRVTLRCSPRSGDLSVYWYQQSLDQGLQFLIQYYNGEERAKGNILERFSAQQFPDLHSELNLSSLELGDSALYFCASSVDSAPPPTGAFFGQGTRLTVV.

This clonotype has ten or more counts. The chain couples TRBV9 to TRBJ2-2, with D possibly matching TRBD1 (5 bases). V was cut by 4 bases and J by 4 bases, with 17 bases left in between. Looked up from germline, CDR1 is SGDLS and CDR2 is YYNGEE. The CDR3 consists of 16 residues. The CDR3 protein is CASSPRAGPLTGELFF. The DNA for the CDR3 is TGTGCCAGCAGCCCCAGGGCAGGGCCGCTCACCGGGGAGCTGTTTTTT.

Concerning this clonotype itself: The CDR3 does not close with the conserved phenylalanine or tryptophan, likely indicating a read error. The DNA is omitted, as the CDR3 cannot be located on it reliably, and the CDR3 follows TCRdb's listing. This rearrangement joins TRBV2 to TRBJ2-6. Germline V lookup: CDR1 SNHLY, CDR2 FYNNEI. Inclusive of both ends, the CDR3 amounts to 12 amino acids. CDR3 in amino acids: CAINSGANVLVL.

This clonotype was counted many times. The genes are TRBV10-3 and TRBJ1-6; D possibly corresponds to TRBD1 (6 bases). V lost 2 bases and J 6 bases, leaving 8 bases between the germline ends. The CDR3 has 14 amino acids. From germline, CDR1 is ENHRY and CDR2 SYGVKD. CDR3 in DNA: TGTGCCATCAGTGAGCAGGGGTCTAATTCACCCCTCCACTTT. Residues: CAISEQGSNSPLHF.

This clonotype was seen ten or more times. The V gene is TRBV7-8, the J gene TRBJ2-7, with D possibly being TRBD2 (6 bases). The CDR3 consists of 13 residues. Germline V gene lookup returns CDR1 SGHVS and CDR2 FQNEAQ. The V gene lost 4 bases and the J gene lost 6 bases, with 13 bases spanning the gap. This chain's CDR3 is CASSSKPAGEQYF. For the CDR3, the DNA is TGTGCCAGCAGCTCAAAACCAGCGGGCGAGCAGTACTTC.

The V call is TRBV20-1, the J call TRBJ2-5; 11 nucleotides line up with TRBD2. This CDR3 is 13 amino acids long. Germline CDR1 and CDR2: DFQATT and SNEGSKA (reference sequence). Unmatched junction bases numbered 3, after V lost 5 bases and J lost 4 bases. CDR3 bases: TGCAGTGCTCCTACTAGCGGGGGAGAGACCCAGTACTTC. Translated, it gives CSAPTSGGETQYF.

This clonotype was found once. The chain couples TRBV7-2 to TRBJ2-3, with 8 nucleotides matching TRBD1. The germline V gene has CDR1 SGHTA and CDR2 FQGNSA. The CDR3 spans 17 residues. V trimming: 0 bases; J trimming: 6 bases; junction bases outside the gene matches: 11. CDR3 residues: CASSLAPWTGFGDTQYF. For the CDR3, the DNA is TGTGCCAGCAGCTTAGCCCCTTGGACAGGGTTTGGGGATACGCAGTATTTT. Combining the CDR3 with reference TRBV7-2 and TRBJ2-3 gives the whole variable domain GAGVSQSPSNKVTEKGKDVELRCDPISGHTALYWYRQSLGQGLEFLIYFQGNSAPDKSGLPSDRFSAERTGGSVSTLTIQRTQQEDSAVYLCASSLAPWTGFGDTQYFGPGTRLTVL.

This sequence joins TRBV6-5 and TRBJ2-7, with TRBD1 matching 10 bases. Looked up from germline, CDR1 is MNHEY and CDR2 is SVGAGI. The CDR3 sequence is 14 residues long. V lost 6 bases, J lost 6 bases, and 8 bases stayed unmatched. The CDR3 nucleotides are TGTGCCAGCAGCCCCAGGACAGGGGGGATCGAGCAGTACTTC. It specifies CASSPRTGGIEQYF.

The chain employs TRBV19 and TRBJ1-6; a weak D match, TRBD1 (6 bases). V was cut by 9 bases and J by 7 bases, with 19 bases left in between. CDR1 and CDR2 from the germline V gene are LNHDA and SQIVND (reference sequence). This CDR3 spans 15 amino acids. CDR3 in DNA: TGTGCCAGCAAACCAGCAGGACAGATCAATTCACCCCTCCACTTT. As protein: CASKPAGQINSPLHF.

Only a few counts were recorded for this clonotype. V and J are TRBV5-1 and TRBJ2-7, with 14 bases that match TRBD2. J lost 0 bases, V lost 5 bases, and 13 bases had no gene match. This CDR3 is 19 amino acids long. The germline gives CDR1 SGHRS, CDR2 YFSETQ. The CDR3 region has the DNA TGCGCCAGCAGTTTCTTTACTCGGACTAGCGGGAGGAGCTCCTACGAGCAGTACTTC. It codes for CASSFFTRTSGRSSYEQYF. The full variable domain, in which reference TRBV5-1 and TRBJ2-7 provide the parts outside the CDR3, is KAGVTQTPRYLIKTRGQQVTLSCSPISGHRSVSWYQQTPGQGLQFLFEYFSETQRNKGNFPGRFSGRQFSNSRSEMNVSTLELGDSALYLCASSFFTRTSGRSSYEQYFGPGTRLTVT.

The rearrangement joins TRBV15 to TRBJ1-2; 8 bases match TRBD1. The V gene's germline CDR1 is LNHNV and CDR2 YYDKDF (reference sequence). The CDR3 is 14 residues long. Unmatched junction bases numbered 7, after V lost 3 bases and J lost 7 bases. The CDR3 is CATSRDRVLVGYTF. CDR3 DNA sequence: TGTGCCACCAGCAGGGACAGGGTCCTCGTTGGCTACACCTTC.

The J gene is TRBJ2-1, the V gene TRBV7-9; 10 bases fit TRBD2. Trimming took 6 bases from V and 2 from J; bases not matched to a gene: 10. Germline values: CDR1 SEHNR, CDR2 FQNEAQ (reference sequence). The CDR3 runs 17 residues. CDR3 amino acids: CASSEQGTSDPYNEQFF. The CDR3 bases are TGTGCCAGCAGTGAGCAAGGGACTAGCGACCCCTACAATGAGCAGTTCTTC.

This clonotype was counted many times. The chain is built from TRBV10-3 and TRBJ1-1, with D possibly being TRBD1 (6 bases). V lost 6 bases to trimming and J lost 0 bases, with 11 bases between them. CDR3 length equals 14 residues. The V gene's germline CDR1 is ENHRY and CDR2 SYGVKD. This CDR3 is CAIRPTGVNTEAFF. CDR3 in DNA: TGTGCCATCAGGCCGACAGGAGTGAACACTGAAGCTTTCTTT.

This clonotype occurred many times. The chain couples TRBV7-8 to TRBJ2-7; perhaps TRBD2 as D (6 bases). Germline assignment: CDR1 SGHVS and CDR2 FQNEAQ. This CDR3 region has 15 residues. V lost 1 base, J lost 3 bases, and 13 bases lay in between. Here the CDR3 reads CASSLETGLSYEQYF. DNA of the CDR3: TGTGCCAGCAGCTTAGAAACGGGACTGAGCTACGAGCAGTACTTC.

This clonotype showed up many times. V is TRBV28 and J is TRBJ2-7, with D perhaps TRBD2 (6 bases). CDR3 length: 14 residues. Trimming removed 5 bases from V and 1 base from J, with 12 bases in between. Germline V CDR1 and CDR2: MDHEN, SYDVKM. As DNA, the CDR3 is TGTGCCAGCAGTCTGGGACTCCAGTCCTACGAGCAGTACTTC. Its protein product is CASSLGLQSYEQYF.

This clonotype was seen ten or more times. The chain has TRBV9 and TRBJ2-1, with D maybe TRBD2 (6 bases). Germline V gives CDR1 SGDLS, CDR2 YYNGEE. The CDR3 is 14 amino acids. Trimming removed 4 bases at V and 6 bases at J, with 14 bases between. CDR3 DNA sequence: TGTGCCAGCAGCCCTTGGGGAGCGGGCAATGAGCAGTTCTTC. This gives the protein CASSPWGAGNEQFF.

This clonotype was counted ten times or more. The chain links TRBV7-9 to TRBJ2-1; possible D gene TRBD2, 6 bases. This CDR3 has 16 amino acids. The germline gives CDR1 SEHNR, CDR2 FQNEAQ (reference sequence). Trimming cost V 6 bases and J 0 bases, with 15 bases left between them. As DNA, the CDR3 is TGTGCCAGCAGAACCGGGACTCCGAGCTCCTACAATGAGCAGTTCTTC. This encodes CASRTGTPSSYNEQFF.

The chain carries TRBV29-1 and TRBJ2-1, with D unclear. The CDR3 is 13 residues long. Germline CDR1 SQVTM, CDR2 ANQGSEA. V was clipped by 4 bases and J by 4 bases, with 11 bases between them. CDR3 sequence reads: CSVGLSVYNEQFF. CDR3 bases: TGCAGCGTTGGGTTGTCGGTATACAATGAGCAGTTCTTC.

V is TRBV2 and J is TRBJ2-2; TRBD1 might be the D (5 bases). Germline V CDR1 and CDR2: SNHLY, FYNNEI. The CDR3 totals 14 residues. V was cut by 7 bases and J by 0 bases, with 9 bases left in between. The CDR3 nucleotides read TGTGCCAGCAAGGCAGGGCCGAACACCGGGGAGCTGTTTTTT. Translated, it gives CASKAGPNTGELFF.

With respect to this clonotype: Since a much larger clone is just one base distant, this may be a read error. The chain recombines TRBV9 with TRBJ2-1; D remains ambiguous. CDR3 length equals 16 residues. Deletions cut 7 bases from V and 1 base from J, with 18 bases between. Per the germline V gene, CDR1 is SGDLS and CDR2 is YYNGEE. The CDR3, as DNA: TGTGCCAGCGGCGCCCCCCTGAAGCTATCCTACAATGAGCAGTTCTTC. Its protein is CASGAPLKLSYNEQFF.